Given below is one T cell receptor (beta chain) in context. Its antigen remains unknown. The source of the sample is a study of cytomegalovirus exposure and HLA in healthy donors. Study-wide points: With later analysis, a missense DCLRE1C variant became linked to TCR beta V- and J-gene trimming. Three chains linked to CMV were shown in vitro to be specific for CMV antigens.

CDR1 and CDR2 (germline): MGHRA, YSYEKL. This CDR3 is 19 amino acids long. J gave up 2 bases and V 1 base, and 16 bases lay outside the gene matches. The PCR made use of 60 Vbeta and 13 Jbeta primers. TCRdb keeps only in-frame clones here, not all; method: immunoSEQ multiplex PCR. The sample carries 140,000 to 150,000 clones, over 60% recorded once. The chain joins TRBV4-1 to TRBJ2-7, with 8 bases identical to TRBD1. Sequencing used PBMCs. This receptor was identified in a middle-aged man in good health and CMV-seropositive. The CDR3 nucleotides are TGCGCCAGCAGCCAAGTTTCCCCCAGCAGGGGGCCGCAAACCTACGAGCAGTACTTC. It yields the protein CASSQVSPSRGPQTYEQYF.